This T cell receptor beta chain was observed in a study of T-cell reconstitution after alpha-beta-depleted transplantation in children. Germline CDR1 and CDR2: KGHDR and SFDVKD. Trimming pared 7 bases from V and 0 bases from J, leaving 11 bases between. CDR3 length: 14 amino acids. This clonotype was observed a few times. Construction of the TCRbeta library involved unique molecular identifiers. TCRdb itself ran the PCR reads through MiXCR, one entry per CDR3 protein. Among about 640,000 distinct CDR3 sequences listed, approximately 15% were seen once. The source of this sequence is a human donor who donated a stem cell graft to a child with acute myeloid leukemia. This rearrangement joins TRBV24-1 to TRBJ1-1, with TRBD1 as a possible D gene (6 bases). Sample: PBMCs from the stem cell graft donor, taken from the stem cell graft. The CDR3 loop reads CATRPGGMNTEAFF. The CDR3 coding sequence is TGTGCCACCAGGCCGGGGGGCATGAACACTGAAGCTTTCTTT.